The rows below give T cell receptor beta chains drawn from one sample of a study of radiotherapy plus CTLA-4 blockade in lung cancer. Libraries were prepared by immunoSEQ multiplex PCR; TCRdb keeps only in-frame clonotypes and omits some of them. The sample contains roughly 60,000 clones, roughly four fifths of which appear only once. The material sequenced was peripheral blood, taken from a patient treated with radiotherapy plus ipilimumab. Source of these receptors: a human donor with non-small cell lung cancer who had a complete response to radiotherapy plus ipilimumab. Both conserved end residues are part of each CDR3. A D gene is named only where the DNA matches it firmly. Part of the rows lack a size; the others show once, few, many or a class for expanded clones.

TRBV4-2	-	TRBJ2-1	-	TGTGCCAGCAGCCAAAATGTTCTAGGTAGGCGCGATGAGCAGTTCTTC	CASSQNVLGRRDEQFF
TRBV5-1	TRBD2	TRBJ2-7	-	TGCGCCAGCAGCTTGGTAGGGGCCGGGACTAGTGTTTACGAGCAGTACTTC	CASSLVGAGTSVYEQYF
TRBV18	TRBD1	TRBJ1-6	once	TGTGCCAGCTCACCGACCCTCCGGGACAGTAATTCACCCCTCCACTTT	CASSPTLRDSNSPLHF
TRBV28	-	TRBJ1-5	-	TGTGCCAGCAGTTTTTCGGGTGTTGGCAATCAGCCCCAGCATTTT	CASSFSGVGNQPQHF
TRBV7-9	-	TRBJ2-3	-	TGTGCCAGCAGCTTAATTAGCCTGCGTGCCGTCCATACGCAGTATTTT	CASSLISLRAVHTQYF
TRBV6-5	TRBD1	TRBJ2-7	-	TGTGCCAGCAGTTTCCGACAGGGGTACACCTACGAGCAGTACTTC	CASSFRQGYTYEQYF
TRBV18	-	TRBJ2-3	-	TGTGCCAGCTCACCAGGGGGGAGAGGGTCCGGCGCAGATACGCAGTATTTT	CASSPGGRGSGADTQYF
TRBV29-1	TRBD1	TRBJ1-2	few	TGCAGCGTGCGAGAGGGGGCTGGCTACACCTTC	CSVREGAGYTF
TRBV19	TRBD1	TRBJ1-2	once	TGTGCCAGTAGTATAGGGATCGGACAGGGGCGGTATGGCTACACCTTC	CASSIGIGQGRYGYTF
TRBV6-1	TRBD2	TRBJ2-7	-	TGTGCCAGCAGTGAATTGGGGGGGATTCGTGGAGAAACGGGCGAGCAGTACTTC	CASSELGGIRGETGEQYF
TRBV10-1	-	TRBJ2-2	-	TGCGCCAGCAGCGAACAGGTTTCCGGGGAGCTGTTTTTT	CASSEQVSGELFF
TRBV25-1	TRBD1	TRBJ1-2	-	TGTGCCAGCAGAGACAGGGGGTCTAACTATGGCTACACCTTC	CASRDRGSNYGYTF
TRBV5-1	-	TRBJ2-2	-	TGCGCCAGCAGCTCGGGCCTCGGGGGTAGCGGGGAGCTGTTTTTT	CASSSGLGGSGELFF
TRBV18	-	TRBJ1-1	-	TGTGCCAGCTCACCAACTCCGATAGCCGAAGCTTTCTTT	CASSPTPIAEAFF
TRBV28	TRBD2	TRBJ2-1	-	TGTGCCAGCAGCTCAGAACTAGCGGTCTTCTACAATGAGCAGTTCTTC	CASSSELAVFYNEQFF
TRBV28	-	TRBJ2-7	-	TGTGCCAGCAGTTTATGGGAGACAGGTTCCTACGAGCAGTACTTC	CASSLWETGSYEQYF
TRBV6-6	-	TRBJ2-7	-	TGTGCCAGCAGTTACGGGGAAGGGGCAGGAACTCACGAGCAGTACTTC	CASSYGEGAGTHEQYF
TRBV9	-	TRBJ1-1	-	TGTGCCAGCAGCGTAGCTCCACAGGGAGTGAACACTGAAGCTTTCTTT	CASSVAPQGVNTEAFF
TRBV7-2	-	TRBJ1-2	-	TGTGCCAGCAGCGTGAACCCCGGGTTATATGGCTACACCTTC	CASSVNPGLYGYTF
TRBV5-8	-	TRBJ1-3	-	TGTGCCAGCAGCTTGGGGGCTCTGAGCTCTGGAAACACCATATATTTT	CASSLGALSSGNTIYF
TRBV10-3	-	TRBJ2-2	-	TGTGCCATCAGTGAGTCTCGGGGGACGAACACCGGGGAGCTGTTTTTT	CAISESRGTNTGELFF
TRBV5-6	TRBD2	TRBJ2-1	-	TGTGCCAGCAGCTCTCTCTCACTAGCGGGGGACCGCAATGAGCAGTTCTTC	CASSSLSLAGDRNEQFF
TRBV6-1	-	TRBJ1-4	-	TGTGCCAGCGCGGGGTACCTTAATGAAAAACTGTTTTTT	CASAGYLNEKLFF
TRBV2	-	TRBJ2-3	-	TGTGCCAGCAGTGGTAGTACAGATACGCAGTATTTT	CASSGSTDTQYF
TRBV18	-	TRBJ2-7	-	TGTGCCAGCTCAAGGCCAGGAGGCGTAGAGCAGTACTTC	CASSRPGGVEQYF